This T cell receptor beta chain derives from a study of OX40 agonist ivuxolimab in advanced cancers. The method was immunoSEQ multiplex PCR; TCRdb's version includes in-frame clones alone and lacks a portion of them. The sample holds about 33,000 clones, roughly 74% seen once. V lost 3 bases to trimming and J lost 6 bases, with 12 bases between them. Germline V lookup: CDR1 SGHDT, CDR2 YYEEEE. CDR3 length: 13 residues. This clonotype was obtained from an adult with an advanced solid tumor such as melanoma, head and neck, liver or kidney cancer. The chain joins TRBV5-6 to TRBJ1-2; D is unclear. Material: CD4+ or CD8+ T cells sorted from blood, obtained in a trial of the OX40 agonist ivuxolimab. The CDR3 DNA reads TGTGCCAGCAGCTCTTGGGCTCACGATGGCTACACCTTC. Amino acids: CASSSWAHDGYTF.